The 22 T cell receptor beta chains reported below all come from one sample, sequenced in a study of T cells in Graves' hyperthyroidism and ophthalmopathy. Amplified TCR beta CDR3 regions came from RNA transcripts. HTBI primers were the set used in a first-round RT-PCR of the TCR CDR3. TCRdb re-called the multiplex PCR reads through MiXCR, storing one row per CDR3 protein. Seen here are about 300,000 distinct CDR3 sequences, around 20% observed once, and the top ten hold roughly 39%. Sequenced material: blood. The receptors shown here come from a man aged 45-60 years with Graves' ophthalmopathy.

This clonotype was picked up many times. The rearrangement uses TRBV2 and TRBJ2-1; 7 bases align to TRBD1. V trimming: 6 bases; J trimming: 6 bases; junction bases outside the gene matches: 11. Germline V lookup: CDR1 SNHLY, CDR2 FYNNEI. This CDR3 spans 15 amino acids. This CDR3 is CASRGEQGPGNEQFF. In nucleotides, the CDR3 is TGTGCCAGCAGAGGAGAACAGGGGCCAGGCAATGAGCAGTTCTTC.

This clonotype was picked up many times. J is TRBJ2-3 and V is TRBV3-1; 10 nucleotides line up with TRBD2. The CDR3 consists of 16 residues. J lost 2 bases, V lost 6 bases, and 8 bases had no gene match. Germline CDR1 and CDR2: LGHDT and YNNKEL (reference sequence). The CDR3 sequence: CASRKSGRALTDTQYF. The CDR3 DNA sequence: TGTGCCAGCAGAAAAAGCGGGAGGGCCCTCACAGATACGCAGTATTTT.

Ten or more counts support this clonotype. The chain employs TRBV3-1 and TRBJ2-4, with TRBD2 identical over 9 bases. The CDR3 loop spans 13 amino acids. In germline, CDR1 is LGHDT, CDR2 YNNKEL (reference sequence). The J segment lost 6 bases and the V segment lost 4 bases, leaving 1 base of the junction unmatched. The DNA of the CDR3 is TGTGCCAGCAGCCTAGCGGGAGCAAACATTCAGTACTTC. Amino acids: CASSLAGANIQYF.

The chain combines TRBV27 with TRBJ2-7, with 13 positions matching TRBD2. V trimming: 3 bases; J trimming: 2 bases; junction bases outside the gene matches: 4. Per the germline V gene, CDR1 is MNHEY and CDR2 is SMNVEV (reference sequence). CDR3 length: 16 amino acids. In DNA, the CDR3 is TGTGCCAGCAGTTTGACGGGACTAGCGGGACCCTACGAGCAGTACTTC. Protein: CASSLTGLAGPYEQYF.

This clonotype was seen ten or more times. V is TRBV7-8 and J is TRBJ2-7; 9 nucleotides align to TRBD1. The length of the CDR3 is 15 residues. V lost 4 bases, J lost 3 bases, and 7 bases stayed unmatched. The germline gives CDR1 SGHVS, CDR2 FQNEAQ. CDR3 loop: CASSSIRDRVYEQYF. The CDR3 region has the DNA TGTGCCAGCAGCTCGATCCGGGACAGGGTCTACGAGCAGTACTTC.

The chain is built from TRBV5-1 and TRBJ1-2; 7 bases are a match to TRBD1. The CDR3 length is 14 residues. Germline V gives CDR1 SGHRS, CDR2 YFSETQ. The V segment lost 0 bases and the J segment 2 bases; nucleotides outside the gene matches: 1. Here the CDR3 DNA reads TGCGCCAGCAGCTTGGTACAGGGGAACTATGGCTACACCTTC. Protein sequence: CASSLVQGNYGYTF.

The table lists this clonotype with a few counts. The chain employs TRBV6-1 and TRBJ1-2; D call uncertain. Germline V gene lookup returns CDR1 MNHNS and CDR2 SASEGT. The CDR3 has 15 residues. The V gene lost 7 bases and the J gene lost 0 bases, with 15 bases spanning the gap. The CDR3: CASTKGGLSNYGYTF. The CDR3 bases are TGTGCCAGCACTAAGGGAGGGCTATCTAACTATGGCTACACCTTC.

The chain links TRBV11-2 to TRBJ1-6; TRBD1 aligns across 7 bases. The CDR3 spans 16 residues. Germline V gene sequence: CDR1 SGHAT, CDR2 FQNNGV. V was pared by 5 bases and J by 9 bases, with 13 bases of the junction left unmatched. The DNA of the CDR3 is TGTGCCAGCAGCCCCAGACGACAGGGAGGCAGTTCACCCCTCCACTTT. Translating gives CASSPRRQGGSSPLHF.

The chain joins TRBV19 to TRBJ2-1; either TRBD1 or TRBD2 may fit D (5 bases each). Trimming took off 4 bases at V and 4 bases at J, with 17 bases between the two ends. CDR1 is LNHDA and CDR2 is SQIVND in the germline V gene (reference sequence). The CDR3 contains 16 residues. The CDR3 loop is CASSNPQGWGYNEQFF. CDR3 nucleotides: TGTGCCAGTAGTAATCCCCAAGGCTGGGGGTACAATGAGCAGTTCTTC. Complete variable domain (other parts from reference TRBV19 and TRBJ2-1): DGGITQSPKYLFRKEGQNVTLSCEQNLNHDAMYWYRQDPGQGLRLIYYSQIVNDFQKGDIAEGYSVSREKKESFPLTVTSAQKNPTAFYLCASSNPQGWGYNEQFFGPGTRLTVL.

This clonotype was seen at least ten times. The rearrangement joins TRBV2 to TRBJ2-1; D gene uncertain. This CDR3 comprises 15 residues. The V and J ends lost 6 bases and 2 bases respectively, with 14 bases between them. Germline V CDR1 and CDR2: SNHLY, FYNNEI. The CDR3 is CASRPSGGPYNEQFF. In DNA, the CDR3 is TGTGCCAGCAGGCCGTCCGGCGGCCCCTACAATGAGCAGTTCTTC.

V gene TRBV6-1 combines with J gene TRBJ1-6, with a tentative D call TRBD1 (5 bases). Trimming removed 6 bases from V and 6 bases from J, with 24 bases in between. CDR3 size: 18 residues. Germline V gives CDR1 MNHNS, CDR2 SASEGT. CDR3 in DNA: TGTGCCAGCAGCTTGATGGGGGGACCCGGCTCGGGTAATTCACCCCTCCACTTT. Translated, it gives CASSLMGGPGSGNSPLHF.

This clonotype was observed many times. The rearrangement links TRBV15 to TRBJ2-5, with D maybe TRBD1 (7 bases). Germline lookup yields CDR1 LNHNV and CDR2 YYDKDF (reference sequence). This CDR3 spans 18 amino acids. The V end was cut by 0 bases, the J end by 3 bases, with 20 bases between. The CDR3 loop reads CATSRDSEEGALEETQYF. Here the CDR3 DNA reads TGTGCCACCAGCAGAGATTCGGAGGAGGGGGCGCTCGAAGAGACCCAGTACTTC.

The gene calls are TRBV19 and TRBJ2-1; D not certain. Germline CDR1 and CDR2: LNHDA and SQIVND (reference sequence). The CDR3 runs to 14 residues. Deletions cut 6 bases from V and 1 base from J, with 10 bases between. Written as DNA, the CDR3 is TGTGCCAGTAGAGTGGGGTTTTCCTACAATGAGCAGTTCTTC. It encodes CASRVGFSYNEQFF.

This clonotype showed up just a few times. The rearrangement links TRBV5-5 to TRBJ2-1; TRBD1 or TRBD2 may be the D gene (5 bases each). The ends were cut back, 4 bases at V and 8 bases at J, with 19 bases in the middle. The V gene's germline CDR1 is SGHKS and CDR2 YYEKEE (reference sequence). This CDR3 contains 15 residues. CDR3 loop: CASSTGPNLMDEQFF. The CDR3 DNA reads TGTGCCAGCAGCACGGGACCCAACCTTATGGATGAGCAGTTCTTC.

At least ten counts were recorded for this clonotype. The CDR3 region has the DNA TGTGCCGGTTCCGGGACAGGAAAGCAGCCCCAGCATTTT. Protein product: CAGSGTGKQPQHF. J is TRBJ1-5 and V is TRBV28; 8 positions match TRBD1. V lost 11 bases, J lost 7 bases, and 10 bases stayed unmatched. The CDR3 sequence is 13 residues long. Germline values: CDR1 MDHEN, CDR2 SYDVKM.

The V call is TRBV10-3, the J call TRBJ1-5, with D unresolved. The length of the CDR3 is 13 residues. Trimming cost V 2 bases and J 4 bases, with 6 bases left between them. Germline V CDR1 and CDR2: ENHRY, SYGVKD. The CDR3 loop is CAISETANQPQHF. CDR3 in DNA: TGTGCCATCAGTGAGACGGCTAATCAGCCCCAGCATTTT.

The J gene is TRBJ2-7, the V gene TRBV20-1; possible D gene TRBD1, 6 bases. Trimming shortened V by 5 bases and J by 7 bases, and 18 bases separated the two germline ends. The CDR3 runs 13 residues. In germline, CDR1 is DFQATT, CDR2 SNEGSKA (reference sequence). CDR3 coding DNA: TGCAGTGCTCTTACAGGGCCGGGGCGGGAGCAGTACTTC. Translated, it gives CSALTGPGREQYF.

This clonotype was observed a handful of times. A read error is possible here, since a much larger clone lies one base away. This chain joins TRBV3-1 and TRBJ1-1; possible D gene TRBD1, 5 bases. The CDR3 is 14 amino acids. Germline-derived CDR1 and CDR2 are LGHDT and YNNKEL (reference sequence). This chain's CDR3 is CVSSQGTTNTEAFF. CDR3 coding DNA: TGTGTCAGCAGCCAGGGTACGACGAACACTGAAGCTTTCTTT. Looking up the rest from reference TRBV3-1 and TRBJ1-1 gives the full variable domain: DTAVSQTPKYLVTQMGNDKSIKCEQNLGHDTMYWYKQDSKKFLKIMFSYNNKELIINETVPNRFSPKSPDKAHLNLHINSLELGDSAVYFCVSSQGTTNTEAFFGQGTRLTVV.

The chain has TRBV28 and TRBJ1-3, with 9 bases aligning to TRBD1. The trim removed 8 bases at V and 3 bases at J, leaving 2 bases unmatched. The length of the CDR3 is 13 residues. Germline CDR1 MDHEN, CDR2 SYDVKM. The CDR3 region is CASDRGVGNTIYF. CDR3 DNA: TGTGCCAGCGACAGGGGGGTTGGAAACACCATATATTTT.

This clonotype was seen more than once but under ten times. The chain combines TRBV7-9 with TRBJ1-2; D is uncertain. Germline CDR1 reads SEHNR; CDR2 reads FQNEAQ (reference sequence). V lost 5 bases to trimming and J lost 8 bases, with 15 bases between them. CDR3 length: 13 residues. CDR3 sequence reads: CASSPRSQEGYTF. The CDR3 DNA follows: TGTGCCAGCAGCCCCCGATCCCAGGAGGGCTACACCTTC. The full variable domain, rest sourced from reference TRBV7-9 and TRBJ1-2, is DTGVSQNPRHKITKRGQNVTFRCDPISEHNRLYWYRQTLGQGPEFLTYFQNEAQLEKSRLLSDRFSAERPKGSFSTLEIQRTEQGDSAMYLCASSPRSQEGYTFGSGTRLTVV.

In its sample, this clonotype was seen many times. The J gene is TRBJ2-7, the V gene TRBV27; TRBD1 aligns across 11 bases. V shed 2 bases, J shed 0 bases, and the junction held 0 bases outside the gene matches. The CDR3 has 15 amino acids. The germline V gene encodes CDR1 MNHEY and CDR2 SMNVEV (reference sequence). In DNA, the CDR3 is TGTGCCAGCAGTTTAGGGACAGGGGGCTCCTACGAGCAGTACTTC. This sequence encodes CASSLGTGGSYEQYF.

The V and J genes are TRBV5-5 and TRBJ2-5; 7 positions match TRBD2. Trimming cost V 2 bases and J 2 bases; bases outside gene matches: 6. Germline CDR1 is SGHKS and CDR2 is YYEKEE (reference sequence). The CDR3 is made up of 15 amino acids. The CDR3 sequence is CASSLIAGAQETQYF. The CDR3 coding sequence is TGTGCCAGCAGCTTAATAGCGGGCGCGCAAGAGACCCAGTACTTC. Full variable domain (missing parts from reference TRBV5-5 and TRBJ2-5): DAGVTQSPTHLIKTRGQQVTLRCSPISGHKSVSWYQQVLGQGPQFIFQYYEKEERGRGNFPDRFSARQFPNYSSELNVNALLLGDSALYLCASSLIAGAQETQYFGPGTRLLVL.